This record looks at one TCR beta chain sequence and its context. The data are from a study of CD8 T cells in Susac syndrome. An input of 0.5 to 1 ug of RNA was subjected to reverse transcription using random hexamers. TCR beta CDR3 was amplified by immunoSEQ multiplex PCR. This amplification extended across 54 Vbeta and 13 Jbeta segments. MiXCR was run by TCRdb on the immunoSEQ multiplex PCR reads, yielding one entry per CDR3 protein. Among approximately 260,000 distinct CDR3 sequences, 90% to 96% were seen once, and the ten largest hold less than 0.11%. Trimming removed 1 base at V and 2 bases at J, with 16 bases between. Germline loops: CDR1 DFQATT, CDR2 SNEGSKA (reference sequence). The CDR3 is 16 residues long.

The V and J genes are TRBV20-1 and TRBJ2-3; D is undetermined. The TCR sequence derives from a human donor with Susac syndrome. Sequenced sample: CD4+ T cells from PBMCs. The CDR3 loop reads CSARVGHYPDTDTQYF. The DNA for the CDR3 is TGCAGTGCTAGAGTGGGTCATTATCCCGACACAGATACGCAGTATTTT.